This entry features one TCR beta chain sequence. The antigen remains undetermined. The sample belongs to a study of OX40 agonist ivuxolimab in advanced cancers. Trimming left V 2 bases short and J 0 bases short, with 11 bases between. This CDR3 spans 16 amino acids. Germline V gene sequence: CDR1 LNHDA, CDR2 SQIVND (reference sequence). Sequenced by immunoSEQ multiplex PCR; TCRdb stores in-frame clones only, minus some. The top ten clones hold more than 0.25% of a sample with about 79,000 clones, about 90% of them seen once. Study results and caveats: The average count of expanded clones was higher among CD8+ T cells than among CD4+.

Samples were taken at baseline and on day 1 of cycles 4 and 7. This sample comprised CD4+ or CD8+ T cells sorted from blood, obtained in a trial of the OX40 agonist ivuxolimab. This chain uses TRBV19 with TRBJ1-5, with unresolved D. The TCR was taken from an adult with an advanced solid tumor such as melanoma, head and neck, liver or kidney cancer. CDR3 sequence: CASSIFGPNSNQPQHF. In DNA, the CDR3 is TGTGCCAGTAGTATATTTGGCCCGAATAGCAATCAGCCCCAGCATTTT.